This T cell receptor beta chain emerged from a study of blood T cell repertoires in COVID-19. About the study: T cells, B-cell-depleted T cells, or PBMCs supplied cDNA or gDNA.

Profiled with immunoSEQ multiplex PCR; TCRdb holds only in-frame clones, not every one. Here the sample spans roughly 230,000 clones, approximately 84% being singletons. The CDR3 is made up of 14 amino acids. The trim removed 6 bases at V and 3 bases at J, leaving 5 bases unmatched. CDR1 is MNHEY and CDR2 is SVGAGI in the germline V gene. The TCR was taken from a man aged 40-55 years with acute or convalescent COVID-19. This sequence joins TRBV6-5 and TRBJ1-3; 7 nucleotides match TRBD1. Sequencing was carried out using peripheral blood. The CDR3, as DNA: TGTGCCAGCAGCCAGGGGGGCCTTGGAAACACCATATATTTT. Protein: CASSQGGLGNTIYF.